This is a list of T cell receptor beta chains from one sample in a study of T-cell memory formation after mild COVID-19. TCRdb re-derived calls from the 5' RACE reads in MiXCR, one entry per CDR3 protein. The table lists 250,000 to 350,000 distinct CDR3 sequences, more than 15% of them singletons. The sample consisted of PBMCs or a T cell subset sorted from them (not recorded which). Source of these receptors: a man aged 18 to 29 who had mild COVID-19 (a few samples of this study predate the infection). Cell type and time point are not known. CDR3s include the opening cysteine and the closing phenylalanine or tryptophan. The order of the fields is V gene, J gene, D gene, clone size, CDR3 DNA, CDR3 protein. D genes are given only for firm matches. Where a row states a size, it is once, few, many or the class of an expanded clone; other rows omit it.

v_call: TRBV20-1; j_call: TRBJ2-5; d_call: TRBD1; clone_size: few; cdr3_nt: TGCAGTGCTAGAGTCCTACAGGGGGCTAGTGAGACCCAGTACTTC; cdr3_aa: CSARVLQGASETQYF
v_call: TRBV7-8; j_call: TRBJ2-3; d_call: TRBD2; clone_size: .; cdr3_nt: TGTGCCAGCGGTCCGCGGGGGAGCTTCTCGGGAGATACGCAGTATTTT; cdr3_aa: CASGPRGSFSGDTQYF
v_call: TRBV7-9; j_call: TRBJ2-7; d_call: TRBD1; clone_size: .; cdr3_nt: TGTGCCAGCAGCCGGGACAGCCCGGAGCAGTACTTC; cdr3_aa: CASSRDSPEQYF
v_call: TRBV18; j_call: TRBJ1-2; d_call: TRBD1; clone_size: .; cdr3_nt: TGTGCCAGCTCACCGGACAGGGTTTTCTATGGCTACACCTTC; cdr3_aa: CASSPDRVFYGYTF
v_call: TRBV11-2; j_call: TRBJ2-1; d_call: TRBD2; clone_size: few; cdr3_nt: TGTGCCAGCAGCCAACTAGCGGGGGAATGGGTGCAGTTCTTC; cdr3_aa: CASSQLAGEWVQFF
v_call: TRBV4-1; j_call: TRBJ1-4; d_call: .; clone_size: many; cdr3_nt: TGCGCCAGCAGCCAAGGTGCAGGGGTTACGGGAAAACTGTTTTTT; cdr3_aa: CASSQGAGVTGKLFF
v_call: TRBV3-1; j_call: TRBJ1-2; d_call: TRBD1; clone_size: .; cdr3_nt: TGTGCCAGCAGCCAGACAGGGGGCAACTATGGCTACACCTTC; cdr3_aa: CASSQTGGNYGYTF
v_call: TRBV4-3; j_call: TRBJ1-5; d_call: .; clone_size: few; cdr3_nt: TGCGCCAGCAGCCAAGATGTTGGTGGGAACATCCGGCCCCAGCATTTT; cdr3_aa: CASSQDVGGNIRPQHF
v_call: TRBV19; j_call: TRBJ2-3; d_call: .; clone_size: few; cdr3_nt: TGTGCCAGTAAACGGGACAACCCCGCAGATACGCAGTATTTT; cdr3_aa: CASKRDNPADTQYF
v_call: TRBV5-1; j_call: TRBJ1-2; d_call: TRBD1; clone_size: .; cdr3_nt: TGCGCCAGCAGCTTGGGGGACAGGGGAAACTATGGCTACACCTTC; cdr3_aa: CASSLGDRGNYGYTF
v_call: TRBV24-1; j_call: TRBJ2-3; d_call: .; clone_size: many; cdr3_nt: TGTGCCACCGCAGGGAACACAGATACGCAGTATTTT; cdr3_aa: CATAGNTDTQYF
v_call: TRBV6-1; j_call: TRBJ1-2; d_call: .; clone_size: .; cdr3_nt: TGTGCCAGCAGTGAAGGGTTCTATGGCTACACCTTC; cdr3_aa: CASSEGFYGYTF
v_call: TRBV4-1; j_call: TRBJ2-1; d_call: TRBD2; clone_size: many; cdr3_nt: TGCGCCAGCAGCCCCCGAGATAGCGGGGGCTTATACAATGAGCAGTTCTTC; cdr3_aa: CASSPRDSGGLYNEQFF
v_call: TRBV5-1; j_call: TRBJ2-5; d_call: .; clone_size: .; cdr3_nt: TGCGCCAGCAGCTTGGCCCTGGGCTCGGAGACCCAGTACTTC; cdr3_aa: CASSLALGSETQYF
v_call: TRBV4-1; j_call: TRBJ2-4; d_call: TRBD1; clone_size: few; cdr3_nt: TGCGCCAGCAGCCAGCGGACAGGAGAAAACATTCAGTACTTC; cdr3_aa: CASSQRTGENIQYF
v_call: TRBV4-1; j_call: TRBJ1-2; d_call: TRBD1; clone_size: few; cdr3_nt: TGCGCCAGCAGCCTAAAAAGGACAGGGGGCAGTTTAGATGGCTACACCTTC; cdr3_aa: CASSLKRTGGSLDGYTF
v_call: TRBV5-1; j_call: TRBJ1-1; d_call: .; clone_size: .; cdr3_nt: TGCGCCAGCAGCGACCACAGGAAGAACACTGAAGCTTTCTTT; cdr3_aa: CASSDHRKNTEAFF
v_call: TRBV29-1; j_call: TRBJ2-1; d_call: .; clone_size: many; cdr3_nt: TGCAGCGTTGGTGGGGGAGATGAGCAGTTCTTC; cdr3_aa: CSVGGGDEQFF
v_call: TRBV11-2; j_call: TRBJ2-7; d_call: TRBD2; clone_size: many; cdr3_nt: TGTGCCAGCAGCTTAAGAGCGGGGAGTCCCTACGAGCAGTACTTC; cdr3_aa: CASSLRAGSPYEQYF
v_call: TRBV12-3/TRBV12-4; j_call: TRBJ2-1; d_call: TRBD1; clone_size: few; cdr3_nt: TGTGCCAGCAGTCCGGACAGGGGGCAGGGTGAGCAGTTCTTC; cdr3_aa: CASSPDRGQGEQFF
v_call: TRBV7-6; j_call: TRBJ2-5; d_call: TRBD2; clone_size: .; cdr3_nt: TGTGCCAGCAGCTTTGAGCGGGGAGGGGAGACCCAGTACTTC; cdr3_aa: CASSFERGGETQYF
v_call: TRBV12-3/TRBV12-4; j_call: TRBJ1-1; d_call: .; clone_size: .; cdr3_nt: TGTGCCAGCAGTTTAGGGGTCCCAGGGCTCGGTGGTCTGCAAGCTTTCTTT; cdr3_aa: CASSLGVPGLGGLQAFF
v_call: TRBV12-3/TRBV12-4; j_call: TRBJ1-5; d_call: .; clone_size: few; cdr3_nt: TGTGCCAGCAGTTTACGGAGAGACCAGCCCCAGCATTTT; cdr3_aa: CASSLRRDQPQHF
v_call: TRBV7-9; j_call: TRBJ2-5; d_call: TRBD1; clone_size: .; cdr3_nt: TGTGCCAGCAGCCCACCGGGACAGCAGGTTCGGACCCAGTACTTC; cdr3_aa: CASSPPGQQVRTQYF
v_call: TRBV27; j_call: TRBJ1-6; d_call: TRBD1; clone_size: .; cdr3_nt: TGTGCCAGCAGTCTCCCGACAGGGGGCTCCTATAATTCACCCCTCCACTTT; cdr3_aa: CASSLPTGGSYNSPLHF
v_call: TRBV20-1; j_call: TRBJ2-3; d_call: .; clone_size: .; cdr3_nt: TGCAGTGCTGCCCCGGTGACAGATACGCAGTATTTT; cdr3_aa: CSAAPVTDTQYF
v_call: TRBV6-5; j_call: TRBJ1-1; d_call: .; clone_size: few; cdr3_nt: TGTGCCAGCAGTCCCGATCGGGGCATGAACACTGAAGCTTTCTTT; cdr3_aa: CASSPDRGMNTEAFF
v_call: TRBV5-1; j_call: TRBJ2-7; d_call: TRBD1; clone_size: once; cdr3_nt: TGCGCCAGCAGCTTGGTTAGCAGGGGGCTTGGGGAGCAGTACTTC; cdr3_aa: CASSLVSRGLGEQYF
v_call: TRBV6-5; j_call: TRBJ2-7; d_call: TRBD2; clone_size: .; cdr3_nt: TGTGCCAGCACTAGTAGCGGGAGCTCCTACGAGCAGTACTTC; cdr3_aa: CASTSSGSSYEQYF
v_call: TRBV10-3; j_call: TRBJ2-5; d_call: .; clone_size: .; cdr3_nt: TGTGCCTCCCGGGACCAGGGGACCGAGACCCAGTACTTC; cdr3_aa: CASRDQGTETQYF
v_call: TRBV12-3/TRBV12-4; j_call: TRBJ2-3; d_call: .; clone_size: few; cdr3_nt: TGTGCCAGCAGTTTGGGGCTAGCCGCCTTGGCAGATACGCAGTATTTT; cdr3_aa: CASSLGLAALADTQYF
v_call: TRBV10-3; j_call: TRBJ1-6; d_call: TRBD1; clone_size: .; cdr3_nt: TGTGCCATCAGTGAGTCGGGACAGGCAATCTATAATTCACCCCTCCACTTT; cdr3_aa: CAISESGQAIYNSPLHF
v_call: TRBV6-6; j_call: TRBJ1-5; d_call: TRBD1; clone_size: .; cdr3_nt: TGTGCCAGCAGTCGCCGGGACAGCAGCAATCAGCCCCAGCATTTT; cdr3_aa: CASSRRDSSNQPQHF
v_call: TRBV7-9; j_call: TRBJ2-2; d_call: .; clone_size: few; cdr3_nt: TGTGCCAGCAGCTTTTCCATAGGTTATCGGAACACCGGGGAGCTGTTTTTT; cdr3_aa: CASSFSIGYRNTGELFF
v_call: TRBV28; j_call: TRBJ2-5; d_call: TRBD2; clone_size: few; cdr3_nt: TGTGCCAGCAGCTCACGATCTGGCGGGAGGATTGAGACCCAGTACTTC; cdr3_aa: CASSSRSGGRIETQYF
v_call: TRBV6-1; j_call: TRBJ2-5; d_call: .; clone_size: .; cdr3_nt: TGTGCCACCGCAACCAGGGTGGTGGAGACCCAGTACTTC; cdr3_aa: CATATRVVETQYF
v_call: TRBV6-2/TRBV6-3; j_call: TRBJ2-3; d_call: .; clone_size: .; cdr3_nt: TGTGCCAGCAGTGGGCGTCCCGGGAGAAGCACAGATACGCAGTATTTT; cdr3_aa: CASSGRPGRSTDTQYF
v_call: TRBV5-5; j_call: TRBJ2-5; d_call: .; clone_size: .; cdr3_nt: TGTGCCAGCAGCCTCGCAGAAGAGACCCAGTACTTC; cdr3_aa: CASSLAEETQYF
v_call: TRBV29-1; j_call: TRBJ1-2; d_call: .; clone_size: many; cdr3_nt: TGCAGCGTTGAAGGGCAGGGGCCCTATGGCTACACCTTC; cdr3_aa: CSVEGQGPYGYTF
v_call: TRBV15; j_call: TRBJ2-3; d_call: TRBD1; clone_size: .; cdr3_nt: TGTGCCACCAGCTTTGGGACAGGGAGCACAGATACGCAGTATTTT; cdr3_aa: CATSFGTGSTDTQYF
v_call: TRBV12-3/TRBV12-4; j_call: TRBJ1-5; d_call: .; clone_size: few; cdr3_nt: TGTGCCAGCAGTTTCCGGCGGCTTAGCAATCAGCCCCAGCATTTT; cdr3_aa: CASSFRRLSNQPQHF
v_call: TRBV20-1; j_call: TRBJ1-1; d_call: TRBD1; clone_size: few; cdr3_nt: TGCAGTGCATACAGGGCAGGGGGGAAGACTGAAGCTTTCTTT; cdr3_aa: CSAYRAGGKTEAFF